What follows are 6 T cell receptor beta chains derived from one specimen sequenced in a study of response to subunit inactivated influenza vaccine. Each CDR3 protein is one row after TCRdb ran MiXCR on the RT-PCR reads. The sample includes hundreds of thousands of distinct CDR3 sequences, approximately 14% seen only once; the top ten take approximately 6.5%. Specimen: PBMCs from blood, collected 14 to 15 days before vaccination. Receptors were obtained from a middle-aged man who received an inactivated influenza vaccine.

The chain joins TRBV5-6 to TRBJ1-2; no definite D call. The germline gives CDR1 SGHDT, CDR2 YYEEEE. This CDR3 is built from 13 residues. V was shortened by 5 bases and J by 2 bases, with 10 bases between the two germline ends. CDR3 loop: CASRWASNYGYTF. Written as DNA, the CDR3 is TGTGCCAGCAGATGGGCGTCGAACTATGGCTACACCTTC.

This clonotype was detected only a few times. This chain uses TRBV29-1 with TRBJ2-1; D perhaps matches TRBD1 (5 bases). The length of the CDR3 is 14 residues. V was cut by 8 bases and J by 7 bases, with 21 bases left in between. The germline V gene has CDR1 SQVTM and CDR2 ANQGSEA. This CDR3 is CSPEYPGLINEQFF. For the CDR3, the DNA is TGCAGCCCTGAGTATCCAGGGTTGATAAATGAGCAGTTCTTC.

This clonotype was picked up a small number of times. CDR3 sequence: CASRQDSYNEQFF. DNA of the CDR3: TGTGCCAGCAGACAGGACTCATACAATGAGCAGTTCTTC. V gene TRBV5-6 combines with J gene TRBJ2-1; D might be TRBD1 or TRBD2, each matching 5 bases. The CDR3 contains 13 residues. Germline loops: CDR1 SGHDT, CDR2 YYEEEE. Between the trimmed V and J ends, which lost 5 bases and 4 bases, there was a span of 10 bases.

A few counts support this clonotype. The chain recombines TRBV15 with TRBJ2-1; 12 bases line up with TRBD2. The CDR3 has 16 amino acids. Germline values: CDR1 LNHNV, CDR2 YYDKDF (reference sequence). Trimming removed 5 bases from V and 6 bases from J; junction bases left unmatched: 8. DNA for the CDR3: TGTGCCACCAGCCGAGGACTAGCGGGAACCGGCAATGAGCAGTTCTTC. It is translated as CATSRGLAGTGNEQFF.

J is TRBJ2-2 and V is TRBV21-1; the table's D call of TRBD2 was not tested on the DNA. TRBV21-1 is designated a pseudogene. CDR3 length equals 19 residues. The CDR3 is CASSKVRPSGRGRTGELFF. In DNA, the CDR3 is TGTGCCAGCAGCAAAGTACGGCCTAGCGGGAGGGGACGCACCGGGGAGCTGTTTTTT.

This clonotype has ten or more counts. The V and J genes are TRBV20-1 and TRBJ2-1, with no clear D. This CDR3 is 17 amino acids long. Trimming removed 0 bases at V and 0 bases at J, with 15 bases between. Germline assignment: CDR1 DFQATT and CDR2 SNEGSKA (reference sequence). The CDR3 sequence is CSARDLQAKSSYNEQFF. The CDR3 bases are TGCAGTGCTAGAGATCTCCAGGCGAAAAGCTCCTACAATGAGCAGTTCTTC.